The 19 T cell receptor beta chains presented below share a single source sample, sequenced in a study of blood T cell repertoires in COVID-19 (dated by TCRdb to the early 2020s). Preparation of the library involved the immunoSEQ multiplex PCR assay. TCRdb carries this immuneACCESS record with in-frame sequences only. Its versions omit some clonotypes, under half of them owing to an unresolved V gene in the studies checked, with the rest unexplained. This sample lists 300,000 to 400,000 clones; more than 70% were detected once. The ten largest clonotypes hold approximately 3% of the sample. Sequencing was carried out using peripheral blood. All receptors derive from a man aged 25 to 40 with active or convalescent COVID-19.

DNA of the CDR3: TGTGCCTGGAGGACAAACGCTGAAGCTTTCTTT. Translating it yields CAWRTNAEAFF. V and J are TRBV30 and TRBJ1-1; D gene uncertain. The CDR3 covers 11 residues. V was clipped by 3 bases and J by 6 bases, with 8 bases between them. Germline assignment: CDR1 GTSNPN and CDR2 SVGIG (reference sequence).

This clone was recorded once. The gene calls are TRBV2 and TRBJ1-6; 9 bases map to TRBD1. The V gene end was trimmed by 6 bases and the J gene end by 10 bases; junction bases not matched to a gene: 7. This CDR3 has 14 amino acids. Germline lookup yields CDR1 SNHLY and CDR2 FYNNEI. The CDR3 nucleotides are TGTGCCAGCAGGGGACAGGGTTATCGGTCACCCCTCCACTTT. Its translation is CASRGQGYRSPLHF.

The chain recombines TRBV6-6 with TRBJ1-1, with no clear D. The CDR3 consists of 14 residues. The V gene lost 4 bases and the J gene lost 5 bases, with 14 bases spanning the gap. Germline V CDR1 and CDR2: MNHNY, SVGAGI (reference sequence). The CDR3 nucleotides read TGTGCCAGCAGTTTCGGACGGGGAAATACTGAAGCTTTCTTT. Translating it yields CASSFGRGNTEAFF.

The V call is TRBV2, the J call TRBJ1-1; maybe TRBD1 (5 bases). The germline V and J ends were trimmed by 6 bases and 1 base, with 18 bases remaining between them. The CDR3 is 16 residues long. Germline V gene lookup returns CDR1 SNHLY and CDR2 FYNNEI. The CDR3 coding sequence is TGTGCCAGCAGGAGAAGCAGGGCTGTCAGGAACACTGAAGCTTTCTTT. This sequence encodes CASRRSRAVRNTEAFF.

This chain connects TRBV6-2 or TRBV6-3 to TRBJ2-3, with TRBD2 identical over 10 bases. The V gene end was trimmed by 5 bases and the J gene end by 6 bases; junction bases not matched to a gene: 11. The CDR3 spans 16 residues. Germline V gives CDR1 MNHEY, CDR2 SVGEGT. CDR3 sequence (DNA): TGTGCCAGCAGTACATCGCTAGCGGGAGTAGGGGATACGCAGTATTTT. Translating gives CASSTSLAGVGDTQYF.

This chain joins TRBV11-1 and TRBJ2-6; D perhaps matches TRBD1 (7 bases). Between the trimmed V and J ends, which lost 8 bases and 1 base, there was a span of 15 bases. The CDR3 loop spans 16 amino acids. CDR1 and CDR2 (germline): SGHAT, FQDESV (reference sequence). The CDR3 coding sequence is TGTGCCAGCGGAGGGGGCGTCACTTCTGGGGCCAACGTCCTGACTTTC. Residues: CASGGGVTSGANVLTF.

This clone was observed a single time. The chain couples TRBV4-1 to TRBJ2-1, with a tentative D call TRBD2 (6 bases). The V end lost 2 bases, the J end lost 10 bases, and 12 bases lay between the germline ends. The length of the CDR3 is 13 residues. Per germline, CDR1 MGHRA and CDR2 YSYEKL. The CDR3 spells CASSQWGRQEQFF. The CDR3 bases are TGCGCCAGCAGCCAATGGGGGAGGCAGGAGCAGTTCTTC.

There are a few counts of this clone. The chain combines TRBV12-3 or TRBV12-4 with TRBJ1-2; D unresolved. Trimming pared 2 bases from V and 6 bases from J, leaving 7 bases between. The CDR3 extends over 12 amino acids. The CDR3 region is CASSLQRDGYTF. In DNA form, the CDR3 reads TGTGCCAGCAGTTTACAGAGGGATGGCTACACCTTC.

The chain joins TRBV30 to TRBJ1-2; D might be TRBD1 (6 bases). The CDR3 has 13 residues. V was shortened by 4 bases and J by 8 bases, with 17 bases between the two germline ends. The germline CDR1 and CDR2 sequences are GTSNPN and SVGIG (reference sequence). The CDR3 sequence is CAWTDRKVGGYTF. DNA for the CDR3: TGTGCCTGGACAGACAGGAAGGTTGGAGGCTACACCTTC. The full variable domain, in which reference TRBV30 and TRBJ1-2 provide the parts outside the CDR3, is SQTIHQWPATLVQPVGSPLSLECTVEGTSNPNLYWYRQAAGRGLQLLFYSVGIGQISSEVPQNLSASRPQDRQFILSSKKLLLSDSGFYLCAWTDRKVGGYTFGSGTRLTVV.

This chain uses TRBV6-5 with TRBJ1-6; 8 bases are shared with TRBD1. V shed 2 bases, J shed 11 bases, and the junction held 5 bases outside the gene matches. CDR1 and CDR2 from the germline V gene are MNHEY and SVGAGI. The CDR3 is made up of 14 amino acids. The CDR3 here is CASSYRPGGPPLHF. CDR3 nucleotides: TGTGCCAGCAGTTACAGGCCAGGGGGCCCACCCCTCCACTTT.

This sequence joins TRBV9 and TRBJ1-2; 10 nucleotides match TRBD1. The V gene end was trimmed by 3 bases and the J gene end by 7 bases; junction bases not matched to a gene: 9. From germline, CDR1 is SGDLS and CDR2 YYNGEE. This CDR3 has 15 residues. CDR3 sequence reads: CASSEGDRGGGGYTF. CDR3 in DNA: TGTGCCAGCAGCGAGGGGGACAGGGGCGGCGGTGGCTACACCTTC.

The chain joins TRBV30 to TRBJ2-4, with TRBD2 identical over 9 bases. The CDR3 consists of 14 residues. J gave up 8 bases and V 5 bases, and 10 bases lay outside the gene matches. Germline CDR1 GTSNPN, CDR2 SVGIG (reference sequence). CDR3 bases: TGTGCCTGGTCCGGGACTAGCCGGGCCCACATTCAGTACTTC. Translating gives CAWSGTSRAHIQYF.

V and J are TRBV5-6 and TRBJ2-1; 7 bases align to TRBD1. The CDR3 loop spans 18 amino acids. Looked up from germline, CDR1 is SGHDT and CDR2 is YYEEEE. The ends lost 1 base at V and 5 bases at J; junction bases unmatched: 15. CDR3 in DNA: TGTGCCAGCAGCTTGTATGTCGGATCCGGGACAGAAGACAATGAGCAGTTCTTC. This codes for CASSLYVGSGTEDNEQFF. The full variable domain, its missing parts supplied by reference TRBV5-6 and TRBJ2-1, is DAGVTQSPTHLIKTRGQQVTLRCSPKSGHDTVSWYQQALGQGPQFIFQYYEEEERQRGNFPDRFSGHQFPNYSSELNVNALLLGDSALYLCASSLYVGSGTEDNEQFFGPGTRLTVL.

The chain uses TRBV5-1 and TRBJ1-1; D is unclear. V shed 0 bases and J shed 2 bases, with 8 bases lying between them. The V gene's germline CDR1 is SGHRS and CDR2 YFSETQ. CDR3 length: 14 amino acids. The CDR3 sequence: CASSLGHLNTEAFF. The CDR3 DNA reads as TGCGCCAGCAGCTTGGGACACCTTAACACTGAAGCTTTCTTT.

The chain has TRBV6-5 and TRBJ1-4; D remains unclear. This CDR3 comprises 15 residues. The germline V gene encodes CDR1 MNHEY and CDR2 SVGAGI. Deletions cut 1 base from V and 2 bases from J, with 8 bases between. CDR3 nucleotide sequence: TGTGCCAGCAGTTACTTGAGGGCCACTAATGAAAAACTGTTTTTT. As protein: CASSYLRATNEKLFF.

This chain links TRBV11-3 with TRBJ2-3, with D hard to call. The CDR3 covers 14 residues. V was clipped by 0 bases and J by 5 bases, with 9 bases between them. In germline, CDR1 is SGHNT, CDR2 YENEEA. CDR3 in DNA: TGTGCCAGCAGCTTAGATAGGCAGGAAGATACGCAGTATTTT. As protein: CASSLDRQEDTQYF.

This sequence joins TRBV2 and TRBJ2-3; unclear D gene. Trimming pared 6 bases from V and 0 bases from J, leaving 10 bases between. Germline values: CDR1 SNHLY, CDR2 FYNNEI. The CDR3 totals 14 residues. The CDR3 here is CASRGEFSTDTQYF. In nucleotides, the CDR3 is TGTGCCAGCAGGGGCGAGTTCAGCACAGATACGCAGTATTTT.

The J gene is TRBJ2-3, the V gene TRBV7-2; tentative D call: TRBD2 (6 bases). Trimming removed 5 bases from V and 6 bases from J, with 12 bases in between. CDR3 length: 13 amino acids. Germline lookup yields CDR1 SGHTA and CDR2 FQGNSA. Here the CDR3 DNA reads TGTGCCAGCAGCCCCCCGGCGGGGGATACGCAGTATTTT. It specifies CASSPPAGDTQYF.

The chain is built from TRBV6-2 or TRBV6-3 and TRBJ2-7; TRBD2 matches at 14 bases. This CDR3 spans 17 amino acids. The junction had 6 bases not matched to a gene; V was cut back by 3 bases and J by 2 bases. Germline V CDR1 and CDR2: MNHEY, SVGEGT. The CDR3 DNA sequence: TGTGCCAGCAGTTATGGGACTAGCGGGAGTGTCGCCTACGAGCAGTACTTC. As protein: CASSYGTSGSVAYEQYF.